The clone carrying this T cell receptor (beta chain) was recorded once. Its specificity is unknown. The sample comes from a study of cytomegalovirus exposure and HLA in healthy donors. Overall study: A data release that came early held roughly 85 million unique TCRs from HLA-typed donors. Study findings and constraints: The authors later found TCR association rates varying by HLA locus, with DRB1 most and HLA-C fewest.

The PCR used 60 Vbeta and 13 Jbeta primers. In the authors' methods: Among the unique TCR beta chains that a later analysis counted, about 81 million in all, 10 million to 11 million were shared. This table comes from immunoSEQ multiplex PCR, and its TCRdb copy is limited to in-frame clones, with some not included. Clone size and the V and J calls come from that table; the DNA yielded D and trimming. The top ten clones hold approximately 3% of a sample with 110,000 to 150,000 clones, roughly 83% of them seen once. The CDR3 totals 15 residues. Sequencing used PBMCs. This chain uses TRBV21-1 with TRBJ1-2; the D call TRBD1 from the table was never checked on the DNA. TRBV21-1 is noted as a pseudogene. The sequence came from a female donor in good health and CMV-seronegative. In nucleotides, the CDR3 is TGTGCCAGCCCGGACAGGGGTGAGAGGAACTATGGCTACACCTTC. Protein: CASPDRGERNYGYTF.